These 21 T cell receptor beta chains came from one sample sequenced in a study of human T cells and chemical hapten exposure. A single record per CDR3 protein comes from TCRdb applying MiXCR to the RACE reads. The table shows roughly 69,000 distinct CDR3 sequences, with 9% to 12% occurring only once. The sample's time point: patch test 2, 6 weeks after DPC sensitization. As to treatment: therapeutic diphenylcyclopropenone sensitization with weekly scalp DPC. Material: whole blood, obtained in connection with sensitization to the hapten diphenylcyclopropenone (DPC). The receptors shown here come from a woman between 50 and 59 years old with alopecia areata. Some clones in this sample may be carry-over from other donors' samples.

The V gene is TRBV2, the J gene TRBJ2-7, with a weak D call TRBD1 (5 bases). V lost 7 bases, J lost 0 bases, and 13 bases lay in between. CDR1 is SNHLY and CDR2 is FYNNEI in the germline V gene. The CDR3 extends over 14 amino acids. The CDR3 sequence: CASNPAGLSYEQYF. CDR3 DNA sequence: TGTGCCAGCAATCCCGCAGGGCTCTCCTACGAGCAGTACTTC.

This clonotype was seen ten or more times. The genes are TRBV29-1 and TRBJ1-2, with D possibly being TRBD1 (5 bases). Trimming took off 6 bases at V and 4 bases at J, with 18 bases between the two ends. Germline values: CDR1 SQVTM, CDR2 ANQGSEA. There are 14 residues in the CDR3. Written as DNA, the CDR3 is TGCAGCGTAGACAGAGCCAACGGAGCCTATGGCTACACCTTC. This codes for CSVDRANGAYGYTF. Looking up the rest from reference TRBV29-1 and TRBJ1-2 gives the full variable domain: SAVISQKPSRDICQRGTSLTIQCQVDSQVTMMFWYRQQPGQSLTLIATANQGSEATYESGFVIDKFPISRPNLTFSTLTVSNMSPEDSSIYLCSVDRANGAYGYTFGSGTRLTVV.

This clonotype occurred many times. The CDR3 reads CASSYSDLTDTQYF. CDR3 nucleotides: TGTGCCAGCAGTTACTCGGACCTCACAGATACGCAGTATTTT. V usage is TRBV6-2 or TRBV6-3 and J usage is TRBJ2-3; D unresolved. This CDR3 has 14 amino acids. Germline V gene sequence: CDR1 MNHEY, CDR2 SVGEGT. V was clipped by 0 bases and J by 2 bases, with 6 bases between them.

V gene TRBV7-9 combines with J gene TRBJ2-2; D is unclear. Per germline, CDR1 SEHNR and CDR2 FQNEAQ (reference sequence). V was trimmed by 8 bases and J by 4 bases, leaving 17 bases between them. This CDR3 has 15 amino acids. CDR3 nucleotides: TGTGCCAGCGGTTTACCCCTAGGGTCCACCGGGGAGCTGTTTTTT. Encoded protein: CASGLPLGSTGELFF.

The table lists this clonotype with a few counts. The CDR3, as DNA: TGCGCCAGCCGTATACAGGGGGCGAACACTGAAGCTTTCTTT. Residues: CASRIQGANTEAFF. This chain connects TRBV4-1 to TRBJ1-1; 9 positions match TRBD1. This CDR3 spans 14 amino acids. J lost 1 base, V lost 8 bases, and 5 bases had no gene match. The germline V gene has CDR1 MGHRA and CDR2 YSYEKL.

This clonotype occurred a few times. The rearrangement joins TRBV4-2 to TRBJ2-1, with 16 bases fitting TRBD2. Per the germline V gene, CDR1 is LGHNA and CDR2 is YNFKEQ. This CDR3 is 17 amino acids long. Trimming at V came to 4 bases and at J to 8 bases, leaving 8 bases not matched to a gene. The CDR3 bases are TGTGCCAGCAGCCGAGGGACTAGCGGGAGGGAGTCCGATGAGCAGTTCTTC. This codes for CASSRGTSGRESDEQFF.

In its sample, this clonotype was seen a few times. V and J are TRBV6-1 and TRBJ1-5; a weak D match, TRBD1 (5 bases). Trimming took 8 bases from V and 7 from J, leaving 21 bases between them. The CDR3 covers 15 residues. Germline V gene sequence: CDR1 MNHNS, CDR2 SASEGT. The CDR3 protein is CASLGEQVVGQPQHF. CDR3 in DNA: TGTGCCAGCTTGGGAGAACAGGTGGTAGGGCAGCCCCAGCATTTT.

V is TRBV5-1 and J is TRBJ2-7; D is perhaps TRBD1 (5 bases). Between the trimmed V and J ends, which lost 0 bases and 7 bases, there was a span of 14 bases. CDR3 length equals 14 residues. Germline-derived CDR1 and CDR2 are SGHRS and YFSETQ. CDR3 in amino acids: CASSLEQAAREQYF. For the CDR3, the DNA is TGCGCCAGCAGCTTGGAACAGGCCGCGAGGGAGCAGTACTTC.

This clonotype was recorded many times. The V and J genes are TRBV10-2 and TRBJ2-1; 11 positions match TRBD2. V dropped 3 bases and J dropped 3; count of bases not matched to a gene: 1. Per the germline V gene, CDR1 is WSHSY and CDR2 is SAAADI. The length of the CDR3 is 15 residues. Here the CDR3 DNA reads TGCGCCAGCAGTGACGGGACTAGCGGCTACAATGAGCAGTTCTTC. Its protein is CASSDGTSGYNEQFF.

Remarks on this clonotype: A read error may be the cause here, since a much bigger clone is one base away. Written as DNA, the CDR3 is TGTGCCAGCAGAGCGACAGGGTCTTTGGATCAGCCCCAGCATTTT. This sequence encodes CASRATGSLDQPQHF. The V and J genes are TRBV12-3 or TRBV12-4 and TRBJ1-5, with TRBD1 matching 7 bases. Trimming at V came to 6 bases and at J to 5 bases, leaving 10 bases not matched to a gene. The CDR3 contains 15 residues.

The sample holds many counts of this clonotype. The gene calls are TRBV6-1 and TRBJ2-7; 7 bases map to TRBD2. Trimming removed 2 bases from V and 2 bases from J; junction bases left unmatched: 3. The CDR3 spans 14 residues. In germline, CDR1 is MNHNS, CDR2 SASEGT. In DNA, the CDR3 is TGTGCCAGCAGTGAATTAGCGGGTACCTACGAGCAGTACTTC. The encoded protein is CASSELAGTYEQYF.

This clonotype has a count of ten or more. This rearrangement joins TRBV5-1 to TRBJ2-7; possible D gene TRBD1, 6 bases. The germline CDR1 and CDR2 sequences are SGHRS and YFSETQ. This CDR3 region has 14 residues. V was shortened by 6 bases and J by 0 bases, with 13 bases between the two germline ends. CDR3 DNA sequence: TGCGCCAGCAAGGGGCAGGGGAACTCCTACGAGCAGTACTTC. Residues: CASKGQGNSYEQYF.

At least ten counts were recorded for this clonotype. The chain carries TRBV12-3 or TRBV12-4 and TRBJ2-1; either TRBD1 or TRBD2 may fit D (5 bases each). Trimming left V 6 bases short and J 8 bases short, with 23 bases between. The CDR3 has 16 amino acids. The CDR3 is CASRALGDPVPYEQFF. CDR3 coding DNA: TGTGCCAGCAGGGCCCTTGGGGACCCAGTCCCCTATGAGCAGTTCTTC.

The sample holds a few counts of this clonotype. V and J are TRBV20-1 and TRBJ1-1; D gene uncertain. The CDR3 runs to 12 residues. The germline V gene has CDR1 DFQATT and CDR2 SNEGSKA (reference sequence). The V end was cut by 2 bases, the J end by 3 bases, with 7 bases between. CDR3 in DNA: TGCAGTGCTAGACGCGTTGACACTGAAGCTTTCTTT. Translated, it gives CSARRVDTEAFF.

In this sample, this clonotype turned up many times. This chain connects TRBV27 to TRBJ2-4, with D possibly being TRBD1 (6 bases). CDR1 is MNHEY and CDR2 is SMNVEV in the germline V gene (reference sequence). This CDR3 has 14 residues. The V end was cut by 3 bases, the J end by 8 bases, with 14 bases between. The CDR3 nucleotides read TGTGCCAGCAGTTTTCTGGGGGCGCCGTACATTCAGTACTTC. Translated, it gives CASSFLGAPYIQYF.

This clonotype appeared many times. The gene calls are TRBV20-1 and TRBJ1-6; 8 nucleotides agree with TRBD1. CDR1 is DFQATT and CDR2 is SNEGSKA in the germline V gene (reference sequence). V trimming: 5 bases; J trimming: 8 bases; junction bases outside the gene matches: 11. This CDR3 has 15 amino acids. CDR3 coding DNA: TGCAGTGCTGAATACTTCAGGGGGCCGGATTCACCCCTCCACTTT. This encodes CSAEYFRGPDSPLHF.

Regarding this clonotype: This may be a read error: a much more frequent sequence differs by one nucleotide. The CDR3 end shows no conserved phenylalanine or tryptophan, and so a read error is likely. The chain couples TRBV15 to TRBJ2-7; 8 positions agree with TRBD1. Looked up from germline, CDR1 is LNHNV and CDR2 is YYDKDF (reference sequence). This CDR3 spans 13 amino acids. The trim removed 2 bases at V and 7 bases at J, leaving 4 bases unmatched. CDR3 sequence reads: CATSRKTGGEQYS. The CDR3 DNA reads as TGTGCCACCAGCAGAAAAACAGGGGGGGAGCAGTACTCC.

J is TRBJ2-1 and V is TRBV3-1, with D unresolved. CDR1 is LGHDT and CDR2 is YNNKEL in the germline V gene (reference sequence). The V and J ends lost 4 bases and 6 bases respectively, with 7 bases between them. This CDR3 has 12 residues. The CDR3 DNA follows: TGTGCCAGCAGCCGGGCAGGCAATGAGCAGTTCTTC. This sequence encodes CASSRAGNEQFF.

The sample holds many counts of this clonotype. This chain uses TRBV6-5 with TRBJ1-4, with 9 bases lining up with TRBD1. Per germline, CDR1 MNHEY and CDR2 SVGAGI. Trimming at V came to 6 bases and at J to 3 bases, leaving 8 bases not matched to a gene. The CDR3 consists of 16 residues. The CDR3 loop reads CASRTTGGRPNEKLFF. The DNA of the CDR3 is TGTGCCAGCAGGACCACAGGGGGCCGGCCTAATGAAAAACTGTTTTTT.

The chain joins TRBV11-2 to TRBJ2-1, with 13 bases matching TRBD2. Germline V CDR1 and CDR2: SGHAT, FQNNGV. The junction had 4 bases not matched to a gene; V was cut back by 5 bases and J by 9 bases. CDR3 length: 14 residues. The CDR3 bases are TGTGCCAGCAGCCCACTAGCGGGAGGGCCTGAGCAGTTCTTC. This encodes CASSPLAGGPEQFF.

The chain carries TRBV29-1 and TRBJ1-2, with D tentatively TRBD1 (6 bases). Germline V gives CDR1 SQVTM, CDR2 ANQGSEA. The CDR3 is 14 amino acids. V lost 5 bases, J lost 1 base, and 14 bases lay in between. The CDR3 nucleotides read TGCAGCGTTCAGACATCGGACAGTAACTATGGCTACACCTTC. It specifies CSVQTSDSNYGYTF.